These 20 T cell receptor beta chains came from one sample sequenced in a study of shared clonotypes between healthy human individuals (dated by TCRdb to 2020 to 2022). Receptor amplification or capture employed the immunoSEQ multiplex PCR assay. The table was pulled from immuneACCESS by TCRdb, which kept in-frame rearrangements only. Such tables lose some clones; where checked, under half of the loss comes from unresolved V genes, and the rest has no known cause. The sample has about 960,000 clones on record, about 80% of them singletons. About 1.5% of the sample goes to the ten largest clones. The sequencing input was memory CD4+ T cells sorted from blood. The cell subset or site label, read with the paper, signifies: CD45RA-negative fraction. The receptors originated from a man aged 18 to 35 in good health.

V gene TRBV18 combines with J gene TRBJ2-7, with D perhaps TRBD2 (5 bases). Trimming cost V 3 bases and J 5 bases, with 8 bases left between them. This CDR3 spans 12 amino acids. Germline V gives CDR1 KGHSH, CDR2 LQKENI. The CDR3 bases are TGTGCCAGCTCACCTACTAGGAACGAGCAGTACTTC. It yields the protein CASSPTRNEQYF.

The rearrangement joins TRBV11-2 to TRBJ1-1; D gene ambiguous. V lost 5 bases to trimming and J lost 6 bases, with 7 bases between them. CDR1 and CDR2 (germline): SGHAT, FQNNGV. This CDR3 is 11 amino acids long. CDR3 nucleotides: TGTGCCAGCAGCCTTGGCTCTGAAGCTTTCTTT. It translates to CASSLGSEAFF.

The V and J genes are TRBV7-2 and TRBJ2-4, with 7 bases identical to TRBD2. From germline, CDR1 is SGHTA and CDR2 FQGNSA. V lost 3 bases to trimming and J lost 5 bases; unmatched junction nucleotides: 10. The CDR3 totals 16 residues. Here the CDR3 reads CASSFEIGGGQNIQYF. Written as DNA, the CDR3 is TGTGCCAGCAGCTTTGAAATTGGGGGAGGGCAAAACATTCAGTACTTC.

The chain employs TRBV18 and TRBJ1-5; tentative D call: TRBD1 (5 bases). Germline loops: CDR1 KGHSH, CDR2 LQKENI. The V end was cut by 3 bases, the J end by 8 bases, with 14 bases between. The CDR3 consists of 14 residues. This chain's CDR3 is CASSPRQGLEPQHF. CDR3 in DNA: TGTGCCAGCTCACCTCGGCAGGGTCTTGAGCCCCAGCATTTT.

This clone has more than one count but fewer than ten. The chain recombines TRBV28 with TRBJ2-2; a weak D match, TRBD1 (6 bases). The CDR3 runs 15 residues. Trimming pared 5 bases from V and 9 bases from J, leaving 19 bases between. Germline V gene sequence: CDR1 MDHEN, CDR2 SYDVKM. CDR3 in DNA: TGTGCCAGCAGTACTCCGCCCGGACAGACCAGGGAGCTGTTTTTT. As protein: CASSTPPGQTRELFF.

This clone was seen a few times. The CDR3 DNA follows: TGCGCCAGCAGCCAGCTCTATGGGACCGCCAACTATGGCTACACCTTC. Its translation is CASSQLYGTANYGYTF. The chain recombines TRBV4-3 with TRBJ1-2; D perhaps matches TRBD1 (5 bases). Deletions cut 3 bases from V and 2 bases from J, with 16 bases between. The CDR3 has 16 residues. In germline, CDR1 is LGHNA, CDR2 YSLEER.

This chain connects TRBV29-1 to TRBJ1-3; D might be TRBD1 (5 bases). Germline V gene data show CDR1 as SQVTM and CDR2 as ANQGSEA. The CDR3 extends over 14 amino acids. V lost 2 bases, J lost 1 base, and 9 bases lay in between. This CDR3 reads CSVESGRSGNTIYF. In DNA, the CDR3 is TGCAGCGTTGAATCGGGGCGGTCTGGAAACACCATATATTTT.

The V gene is TRBV29-1, the J gene TRBJ1-4; TRBD1 might be the D (6 bases). Germline CDR1 is SQVTM and CDR2 is ANQGSEA. Trimming cost V 6 bases and J 4 bases, with 12 bases left between them. The CDR3 runs 13 residues. DNA of the CDR3: TGCAGCGTGGGGGGGCACAGTAATGAAAAACTGTTTTTT. Translated: CSVGGHSNEKLFF.

V gene TRBV7-2 combines with J gene TRBJ2-1, with 7 nucleotides matching TRBD1. Germline V CDR1 and CDR2: SGHTA, FQGNSA. The CDR3 has 16 amino acids. V lost 7 bases, J lost 7 bases, and 16 bases stayed unmatched. The CDR3: CASIDRVKRDRNEQFF. The CDR3, as DNA: TGTGCCAGCATCGACAGGGTGAAACGGGATAGGAATGAGCAGTTCTTC. The full variable domain, its missing parts supplied by reference TRBV7-2 and TRBJ2-1, is GAGVSQSPSNKVTEKGKDVELRCDPISGHTALYWYRQSLGQGLEFLIYFQGNSAPDKSGLPSDRFSAERTGGSVSTLTIQRTQQEDSAVYLCASIDRVKRDRNEQFFGPGTRLTVL.

The chain uses TRBV27 and TRBJ1-1; D may be TRBD1 (6 bases). CDR3 length: 19 amino acids. The V end was cut by 4 bases, the J end by 5 bases, with 29 bases between. CDR1 MNHEY and CDR2 SMNVEV come from the germline V gene (reference sequence). The CDR3 nucleotides are TGTGCCAGCAGTTCAACCCGATGGGACACACCCACGGCGAGTACTGAAGCTTTCTTT. Its protein is CASSSTRWDTPTASTEAFF.

Points on this clone: At the DNA level, this CDR3 is encoded by other sequences in the same sample as well. J is TRBJ2-7 and V is TRBV6-5; possible D gene TRBD2, 6 bases. CDR1 and CDR2 (germline): MNHEY, SVGAGI. The CDR3 length is 14 residues. V was trimmed by 2 bases and J by 0 bases, leaving 8 bases between them. The CDR3 DNA sequence: TGTGCCAGCAGTTACGGGCGGGGCTCCTACGAGCAGTACTTC. Encoded protein: CASSYGRGSYEQYF.

This clone has a handful of counts. The chain is built from TRBV19 and TRBJ1-5; D gene ambiguous. V was trimmed by 5 bases and J by 0 bases, leaving 5 bases between them. CDR3 length: 13 residues. Germline lookup yields CDR1 LNHDA and CDR2 SQIVND (reference sequence). CDR3 loop: CASSPVSNQPQHF. The CDR3 DNA is TGTGCCAGTAGTCCAGTTAGCAATCAGCCCCAGCATTTT.

The chain couples TRBV28 to TRBJ2-7; TRBD2 matches at 13 bases. The V gene's germline CDR1 is MDHEN and CDR2 SYDVKM. V lost 4 bases and J lost 3; bases outside the gene matches: 12. The length of the CDR3 is 18 residues. The CDR3 sequence: CASSSTTSGGPFIYEQYF. In DNA, the CDR3 is TGTGCCAGCAGTTCAACGACTAGCGGGGGGCCGTTTATCTACGAGCAGTACTTC.

The chain recombines TRBV4-3 with TRBJ1-1; no firm D call. The CDR3 spans 14 residues. V was shortened by 2 bases and J by 1 base, with 8 bases between the two germline ends. Germline loops: CDR1 LGHNA, CDR2 YSLEER. Here the CDR3 DNA reads TGCGCCAGCAGCCAAAGGCTGGAGAACACTGAAGCTTTCTTT. Its translation is CASSQRLENTEAFF.

The chain is built from TRBV7-2 and TRBJ2-1, with D unresolved. Trimming took 5 bases from V and 5 from J, leaving 13 bases between them. The CDR3 has 14 residues. From germline, CDR1 is SGHTA and CDR2 FQGNSA. In DNA, the CDR3 is TGTGCCAGCAGCCTAGGTGGGGTCCACAATGAGCAGTTCTTC. Translation: CASSLGGVHNEQFF.

The DNA of the CDR3 is TGTGCCAGTAGCTACAGGGGTTCGGATGGCTACACCTTC. Translation: CASSYRGSDGYTF. V is TRBV19 and J is TRBJ1-2, with TRBD1 matching over 7 bases. Germline V gene data show CDR1 as LNHDA and CDR2 as SQIVND (reference sequence). The ends lost 6 bases at V and 6 bases at J; junction bases unmatched: 7. The CDR3 consists of 13 residues. The whole variable domain, filled in from reference TRBV19 and TRBJ1-2, reads DGGITQSPKYLFRKEGQNVTLSCEQNLNHDAMYWYRQDPGQGLRLIYYSQIVNDFQKGDIAEGYSVSREKKESFPLTVTSAQKNPTAFYLCASSYRGSDGYTFGSGTRLTVV.

The V and J genes are TRBV25-1 and TRBJ2-2; D is unclear. V was shortened by 1 base and J by 3 bases, with 9 bases between the two germline ends. This CDR3 comprises 15 residues. CDR1 is MGHDK and CDR2 is SYGVNS in the germline V gene. CDR3 residues: CASSEFSVYTGELFF. The CDR3 nucleotides read TGTGCCAGCAGTGAATTTTCAGTTTACACCGGGGAGCTGTTTTTT. Variable domain in full (rest from reference TRBV25-1 and TRBJ2-2): EADIYQTPRYLVIGTGKKITLECSQTMGHDKMYWYQQDPGMELHLIHYSYGVNSTEKGDLSSESTVSRIRTEHFPLTLESARPSHTSQYLCASSEFSVYTGELFFGEGSRLTVL.

A remark on this clone: An end of the junction differs from the germline gene, which may be a read error. The J gene is TRBJ1-2, the V gene TRBV15; D not resolved. This CDR3 contains 15 residues. CDR1 and CDR2 (germline): LNHNV, YYDKDF (reference sequence). This chain's CDR3 is CATSYIKRCGKTYGF. In DNA form, the CDR3 reads TGTGCCACCAGCTACATAAAAAGGTGTGGAAAGACCTATGGCTTC.

This clone is medium-sized in the sample. This chain joins TRBV4-3 and TRBJ2-3, with D tentatively TRBD1 (6 bases). V lost 3 bases to trimming and J lost 3 bases, with 13 bases between them. From germline, CDR1 is LGHNA and CDR2 YSLEER. The CDR3 is made up of 15 amino acids. CDR3 sequence (DNA): TGCGCCAGCAGCCATGGGGCCACAGGGACAGATACGCAGTATTTT. Protein product: CASSHGATGTDTQYF.

The chain combines TRBV25-1 with TRBJ2-2; 10 bases are shared with TRBD1. V was pared by 3 bases and J by 7 bases, with 5 bases of the junction left unmatched. CDR3 size: 15 residues. Germline assignment: CDR1 MGHDK and CDR2 SYGVNS. In nucleotides, the CDR3 is TGTGCCAGCAGTGATGACAGGGGGCCGGGCGGGGAGCTGTTTTTT. Its translation is CASSDDRGPGGELFF.